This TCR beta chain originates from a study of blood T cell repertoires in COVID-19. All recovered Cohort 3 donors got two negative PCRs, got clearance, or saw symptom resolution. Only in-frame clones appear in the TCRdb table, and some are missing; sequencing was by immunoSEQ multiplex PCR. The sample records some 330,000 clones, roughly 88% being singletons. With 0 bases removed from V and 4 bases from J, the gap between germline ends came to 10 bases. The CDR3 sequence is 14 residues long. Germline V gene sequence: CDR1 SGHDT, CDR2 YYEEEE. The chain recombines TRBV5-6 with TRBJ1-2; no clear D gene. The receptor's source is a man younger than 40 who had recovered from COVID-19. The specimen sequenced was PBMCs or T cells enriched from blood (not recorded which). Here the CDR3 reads CASSLVAASYGYTF. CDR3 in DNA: TGTGCCAGCAGCTTGGTAGCAGCCTCCTATGGCTACACCTTC. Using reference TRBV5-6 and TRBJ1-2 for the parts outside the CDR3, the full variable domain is DAGVTQSPTHLIKTRGQQVTLRCSPKSGHDTVSWYQQALGQGPQFIFQYYEEEERQRGNFPDRFSGHQFPNYSSELNVNALLLGDSALYLCASSLVAASYGYTFGSGTRLTVV.